This T cell receptor beta chain came from a study of T cells in tumors after PD-1 blockade. Clones were read by immunoSEQ multiplex PCR, and TCRdb kept only the in-frame ones, dropping some. The sample consists of fewer than 55,000 clones, more than 65% of them appearing once. The CDR3 is made up of 13 amino acids. V shed 3 bases and J shed 2 bases, with 4 bases lying between them. Germline V gene sequence: CDR1 KGHDR, CDR2 SFDVKD. The input for sequencing was PBMCs, taken before anti-PD-1 treatment. The V call is TRBV24-1, the J call TRBJ2-1; D gene unclear. The source is a human donor with basal cell carcinoma. In nucleotides, the CDR3 is TGTGCCACCAGTGATCCAACCTACAATGAGCAGTTCTTC. Its protein product is CATSDPTYNEQFF.